A single sample is the source of the 20 T cell receptor beta chains below, sequenced in a study of T cell changes during pregnancy in multiple sclerosis. The repertoire was sequenced with immunoSEQ multiplex PCR; TCRdb's copy has only in-frame clones and lacks some. In the table there are tens of thousands of clones, 92% of which are singletons. The specimen was peripheral blood, collected in the first trimester of pregnancy. The receptors were sampled from a female donor with multiple sclerosis, enrolled in a pregnancy study.

This chain uses TRBV7-2 with TRBJ2-7; 8 nucleotides align to TRBD2. With 3 bases clipped from V and 3 bases from J, the junction kept 10 bases outside the gene matches. The CDR3 has 16 amino acids. Germline CDR1 is SGHTA and CDR2 is FQGNSA. The CDR3 loop reads CASSLVSGLASYEQYF. CDR3 bases: TGTGCCAGCAGCTTGGTTTCTGGACTAGCAAGCTACGAGCAGTACTTC.

V usage is TRBV6-5 and J usage is TRBJ2-1; 7 nucleotides align to TRBD2. Trimming at V came to 5 bases and at J to 7 bases, leaving 8 bases not matched to a gene. The CDR3 is 14 residues long. CDR1 and CDR2 (germline): MNHEY, SVGAGI. The CDR3 sequence: CASSPRELANEQFF. CDR3 DNA sequence: TGTGCCAGCAGTCCCCGAGAACTAGCGAATGAGCAGTTCTTC.

This CDR3 is CASSLWRGTGHQPQHF. The CDR3 DNA reads TGTGCCAGCAGTTTATGGAGGGGGACAGGGCATCAGCCCCAGCATTTT. The chain couples TRBV27 to TRBJ1-5, with 9 bases that match TRBD1. Germline lookup yields CDR1 MNHEY and CDR2 SMNVEV (reference sequence). CDR3 size: 16 residues. V was pared by 1 base and J by 5 bases, with 6 bases of the junction left unmatched.

V usage is TRBV28 and J usage is TRBJ2-2, with 8 nucleotides matching TRBD2. Germline V lookup: CDR1 MDHEN, CDR2 SYDVKM. V was pared by 6 bases and J by 0 bases, with 6 bases of the junction left unmatched. This CDR3 has 16 amino acids. The CDR3 reads CASRLRTSPNTGELFF. DNA for the CDR3: TGTGCCAGCAGACTAAGGACTAGCCCGAACACCGGGGAGCTGTTTTTT.

This chain uses TRBV6-4 with TRBJ2-3, with TRBD2 as a possible D gene (5 bases). Germline CDR1 reads MRHNA; CDR2 reads SNTAGT. Between the trimmed V and J ends, which lost 0 bases and 0 bases, there was a span of 7 bases. The CDR3 spans 15 residues. CDR3 coding DNA: TGTGCCAGCAGTGACTCCGGGGAAAGCACAGATACGCAGTATTTT. It specifies CASSDSGESTDTQYF.

J is TRBJ2-7 and V is TRBV2, with 8 positions matching TRBD1. Looked up from germline, CDR1 is SNHLY and CDR2 is FYNNEI. V lost 1 base to trimming and J lost 5 bases; unmatched junction nucleotides: 7. The CDR3 extends over 15 amino acids. The CDR3 bases are TGTGCCAGCAGTGAAGGGACAGGGAGAGGCGACGAGCAGTACTTC. Encoded protein: CASSEGTGRGDEQYF.

The chain joins TRBV2 to TRBJ2-7, with D perhaps TRBD2 (6 bases). This CDR3 is 13 amino acids long. V shed 4 bases and J shed 7 bases, with 14 bases lying between them. Per germline, CDR1 SNHLY and CDR2 FYNNEI. CDR3 sequence (DNA): TGTGCCAGCAGTGCAGGGTTCCGGGGGGAGCAGTACTTC. Encoded protein: CASSAGFRGEQYF.

The chain carries TRBV4-3 and TRBJ2-7; D is uncertain. V lost 0 bases to trimming and J lost 0 bases, with 9 bases between them. This CDR3 region has 15 residues. Germline V gene data show CDR1 as LGHNA and CDR2 as YSLEER. DNA for the CDR3: TGCGCCAGCAGCCAAGAGGCAGCAGGCTCCTACGAGCAGTACTTC. Its protein product is CASSQEAAGSYEQYF.

V is TRBV5-6 and J is TRBJ2-5; 7 nucleotides align to TRBD2. V gave up 2 bases and J gave up 2 bases; unmatched junction bases: 6. The CDR3 has 15 residues. Germline V CDR1 and CDR2: SGHDT, YYEEEE. This CDR3 is CASSLTGGWQETQYF. CDR3 DNA: TGTGCCAGCAGCTTAACCGGGGGGTGGCAAGAGACCCAGTACTTC.

The CDR3 sequence: CASRPGLRGGGSYGYTF. The CDR3 DNA reads TGTGCCAGCAGGCCCGGGTTACGGGGGGGAGGGTCCTATGGCTACACCTTC. The V call is TRBV7-2, the J call TRBJ1-2; possible D gene TRBD1, 5 bases. The V end was cut by 6 bases, the J end by 4 bases, with 24 bases between. Germline CDR1 SGHTA, CDR2 FQGNSA. This CDR3 contains 17 residues.

The chain has TRBV5-1 and TRBJ1-2; a weak D match, TRBD1 (6 bases). Per the germline V gene, CDR1 is SGHRS and CDR2 is YFSETQ. This CDR3 has 13 residues. V lost 8 bases to trimming and J lost 4 bases, with 15 bases between them. In DNA, the CDR3 is TGCGCCAGTTATGACAGGAGCCTCTATGGCTACACCTTC. Protein: CASYDRSLYGYTF.

This clone was observed once. The CDR3 region has the DNA TGTGCCAGCAGCTTAGGGCAGCTAGCGGGAGCGCAAGAGACCCAGTACTTC. Translated, it gives CASSLGQLAGAQETQYF. This chain uses TRBV11-3 with TRBJ2-5; 10 positions match TRBD2. Trimming removed 1 base from V and 2 bases from J; junction bases left unmatched: 7. The CDR3 is made up of 17 amino acids. CDR1 and CDR2 from the germline V gene are SGHNT and YENEEA.

The rearrangement links TRBV28 to TRBJ2-7; tentative D call: TRBD1 (5 bases). The CDR3 covers 13 residues. Looked up from germline, CDR1 is MDHEN and CDR2 is SYDVKM. Trimming cost V 8 bases and J 1 base, with 12 bases left between them. CDR3 protein: CASLDSLSYEQYF. In DNA form, the CDR3 reads TGTGCCAGCTTAGACAGTTTATCCTACGAGCAGTACTTC.

This chain uses TRBV29-1 with TRBJ2-5; D is unclear. The CDR3 covers 12 residues. V lost 5 bases, J lost 5 bases, and 12 bases lay in between. Germline values: CDR1 SQVTM, CDR2 ANQGSEA. CDR3 nucleotides: TGCAGCGTTATCCCGCGAGGTGAGACCCAGTACTTC. Translated, it gives CSVIPRGETQYF.

This clone was observed a single time. The J gene is TRBJ1-2, the V gene TRBV9; no reliable D call. Looked up from germline, CDR1 is SGDLS and CDR2 is YYNGEE. This CDR3 spans 12 amino acids. The ends were cut back, 0 bases at V and 4 bases at J, with 4 bases in the middle. As DNA, the CDR3 is TGTGCCAGCAGCGTAGCAGGCTATGGCTACACCTTC. This encodes CASSVAGYGYTF.

The V call is TRBV19, the J call TRBJ2-7, with 7 bases identical to TRBD1. Germline CDR1 and CDR2: LNHDA and SQIVND (reference sequence). After removal of 6 bases from V and 2 bases from J, the junction contained 10 bases not matched to a gene. The CDR3 has 15 amino acids. CDR3 nucleotide sequence: TGTGCCAGTAGCCAGGGGGTCTTTCGGGCCTACGAGCAGTACTTC. This translates into CASSQGVFRAYEQYF.

Only one count was recorded for this clone. CDR3 DNA: TGTGCCAGCAGCTTAGGCCGTCTAGCGGGGGCGGGAGATACGCAGTATTTT. This sequence encodes CASSLGRLAGAGDTQYF. J is TRBJ2-3 and V is TRBV13; 10 nucleotides match TRBD2. Trimming took 0 bases from V and 5 from J; bases not matched to a gene: 8. The CDR3 sequence is 17 residues long. Germline values: CDR1 PRHDT, CDR2 FYEKMQ (reference sequence).

This clone appeared a single time. Here the CDR3 DNA reads TGTGCCAGCAGAGGGACAGGGATAAACATTCAGTACTTC. Translated, it gives CASRGTGINIQYF. The chain is built from TRBV6-6 and TRBJ2-4, with 9 positions matching TRBD1. The CDR3 spans 13 residues. J gave up 6 bases and V 6 bases, and 3 bases lay outside the gene matches. Germline CDR1 MNHNY, CDR2 SVGAGI (reference sequence).

This clone was recorded only once. The chain carries TRBV29-1 and TRBJ2-3; TRBD2 is a possible D gene (6 bases). The CDR3 has 11 residues. V was shortened by 8 bases and J by 2 bases, with 8 bases between the two germline ends. CDR1 and CDR2 from the germline V gene are SQVTM and ANQGSEA. The CDR3 coding sequence is TGCAGCACGGGGGACACAGATACGCAGTATTTT. Translating gives CSTGDTDTQYF.

The chain is built from TRBV27 and TRBJ2-2; TRBD2 aligns across 13 bases. With 6 bases clipped from V and 6 bases from J, the junction kept 10 bases outside the gene matches. CDR1 is MNHEY, CDR2 SMNVEV, per germline (reference sequence). This CDR3 region has 17 residues. For the CDR3, the DNA is TGTGCCAGCAGCCTCGGGACTAGCGGGATCGGGGCCGGGGAGCTGTTTTTT. Translation gives CASSLGTSGIGAGELFF.